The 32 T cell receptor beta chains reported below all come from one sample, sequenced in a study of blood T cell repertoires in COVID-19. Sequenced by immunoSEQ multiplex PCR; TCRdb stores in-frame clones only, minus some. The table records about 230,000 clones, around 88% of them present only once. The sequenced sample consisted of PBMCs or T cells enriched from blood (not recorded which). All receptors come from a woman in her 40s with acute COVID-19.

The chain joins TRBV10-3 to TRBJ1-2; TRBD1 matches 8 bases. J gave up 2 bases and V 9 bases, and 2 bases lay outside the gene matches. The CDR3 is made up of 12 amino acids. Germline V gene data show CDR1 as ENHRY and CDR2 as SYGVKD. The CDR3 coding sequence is TGTGCCATAGGACAGGGAAACTATGGCTACACCTTC. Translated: CAIGQGNYGYTF.

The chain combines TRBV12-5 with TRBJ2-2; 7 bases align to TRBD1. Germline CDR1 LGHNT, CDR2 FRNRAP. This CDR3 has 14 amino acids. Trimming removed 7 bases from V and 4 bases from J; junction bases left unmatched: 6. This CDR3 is CASEGARSTGELFF. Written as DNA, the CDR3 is TGTGCTAGTGAGGGGGCGCGAAGCACCGGGGAGCTGTTTTTT.

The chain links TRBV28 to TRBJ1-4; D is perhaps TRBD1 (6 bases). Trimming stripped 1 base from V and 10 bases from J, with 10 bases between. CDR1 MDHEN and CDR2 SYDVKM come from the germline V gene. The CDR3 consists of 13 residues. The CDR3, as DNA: TGTGCCAGCAGTTTATCTGGGGGGGCAAAACTGTTTTTT. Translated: CASSLSGGAKLFF. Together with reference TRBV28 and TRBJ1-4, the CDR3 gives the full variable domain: DVKVTQSSRYLVKRTGEKVFLECVQDMDHENMFWYRQDPGLGLRLIYFSYDVKMKEKGDIPEGYSVSREKKERFSLILESASTNQTSMYLCASSLSGGAKLFFGSGTQLSVL.

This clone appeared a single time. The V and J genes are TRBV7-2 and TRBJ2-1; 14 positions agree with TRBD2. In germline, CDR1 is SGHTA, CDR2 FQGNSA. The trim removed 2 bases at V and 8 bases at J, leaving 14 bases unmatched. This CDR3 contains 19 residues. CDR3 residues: CASSLPHVRLAGGLDEQFF. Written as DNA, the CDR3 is TGTGCCAGCAGCTTACCTCACGTGAGACTAGCGGGAGGGCTAGATGAGCAGTTCTTC. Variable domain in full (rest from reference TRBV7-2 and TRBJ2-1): GAGVSQSPSNKVTEKGKDVELRCDPISGHTALYWYRQSLGQGLEFLIYFQGNSAPDKSGLPSDRFSAERTGGSVSTLTIQRTQQEDSAVYLCASSLPHVRLAGGLDEQFFGPGTRLTVL.

The DNA for the CDR3 is TGTGCCAGCAGTTACTTGGGGCAGGGAGGCGGTGAGACCCAGTACTTC. Translating it yields CASSYLGQGGGETQYF. V and J are TRBV6-5 and TRBJ2-5; a weak D match, TRBD2 (6 bases). Germline CDR1 reads MNHEY; CDR2 reads SVGAGI. The CDR3 runs 16 residues. Trimming took 1 base from V and 5 from J, leaving 17 bases between them.

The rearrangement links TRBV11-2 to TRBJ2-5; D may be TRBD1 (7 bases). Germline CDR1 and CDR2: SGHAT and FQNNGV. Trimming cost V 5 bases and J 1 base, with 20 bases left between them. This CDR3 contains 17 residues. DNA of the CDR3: TGTGCCAGCAGCCAGGGGGGCGCGGGCCTTATCCAAGAGACCCAGTACTTC. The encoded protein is CASSQGGAGLIQETQYF.

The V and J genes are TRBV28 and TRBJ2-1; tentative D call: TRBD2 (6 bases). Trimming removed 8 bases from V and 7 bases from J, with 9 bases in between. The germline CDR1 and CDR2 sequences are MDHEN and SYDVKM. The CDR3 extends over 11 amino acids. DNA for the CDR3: TGTGCCAGCGGGAGGACGAATGAGCAGTTCTTC. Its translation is CASGRTNEQFF.

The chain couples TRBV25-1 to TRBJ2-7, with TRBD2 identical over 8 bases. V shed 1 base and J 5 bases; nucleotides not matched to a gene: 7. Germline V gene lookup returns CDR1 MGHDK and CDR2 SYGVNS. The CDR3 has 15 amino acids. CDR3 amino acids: CASSESGSGVNEQYF. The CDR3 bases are TGTGCCAGCAGTGAATCGGGTAGCGGGGTGAACGAGCAGTACTTC.

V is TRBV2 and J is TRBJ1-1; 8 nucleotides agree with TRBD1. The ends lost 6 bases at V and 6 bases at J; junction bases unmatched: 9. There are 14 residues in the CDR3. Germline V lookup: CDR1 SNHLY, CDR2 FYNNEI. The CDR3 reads CASSPGQGLPEAFF. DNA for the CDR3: TGTGCCAGCAGCCCTGGACAGGGTCTCCCTGAAGCTTTCTTT.

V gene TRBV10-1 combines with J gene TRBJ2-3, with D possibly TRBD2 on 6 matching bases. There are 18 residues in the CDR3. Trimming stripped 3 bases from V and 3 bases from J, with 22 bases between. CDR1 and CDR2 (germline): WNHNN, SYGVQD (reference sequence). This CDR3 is CASSDGGRVSGGTDTQYF. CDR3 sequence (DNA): TGCGCCAGCAGTGACGGAGGTCGGGTTAGCGGTGGGACAGATACGCAGTATTTT.

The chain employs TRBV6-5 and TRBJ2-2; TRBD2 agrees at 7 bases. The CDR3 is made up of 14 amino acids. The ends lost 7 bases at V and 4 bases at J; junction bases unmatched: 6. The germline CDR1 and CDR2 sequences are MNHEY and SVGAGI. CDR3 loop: CASTSGEGTGELFF. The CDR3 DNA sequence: TGTGCCAGCACCTCGGGGGAGGGCACCGGGGAGCTGTTTTTT.

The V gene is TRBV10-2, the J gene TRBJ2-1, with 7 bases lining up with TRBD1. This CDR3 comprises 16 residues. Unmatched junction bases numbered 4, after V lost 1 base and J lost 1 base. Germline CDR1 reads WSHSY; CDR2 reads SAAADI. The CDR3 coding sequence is TGCGCCAGCAGTGAGTGGGGCAGGGGGTCCTACAATGAGCAGTTCTTC. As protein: CASSEWGRGSYNEQFF.

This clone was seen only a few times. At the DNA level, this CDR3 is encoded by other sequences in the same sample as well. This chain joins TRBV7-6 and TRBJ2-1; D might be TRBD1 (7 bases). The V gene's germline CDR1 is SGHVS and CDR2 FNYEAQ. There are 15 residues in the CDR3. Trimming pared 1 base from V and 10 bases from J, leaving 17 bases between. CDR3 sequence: CASSLGAGGPGEQFF. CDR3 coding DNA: TGTGCCAGCAGCTTAGGGGCAGGGGGGCCAGGGGAGCAGTTCTTC.

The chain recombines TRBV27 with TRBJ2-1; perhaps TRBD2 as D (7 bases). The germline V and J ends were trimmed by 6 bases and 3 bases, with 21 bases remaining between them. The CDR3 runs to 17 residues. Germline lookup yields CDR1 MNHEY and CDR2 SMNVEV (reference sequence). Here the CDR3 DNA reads TGTGCCAGCAGGCCCCTGGAGGGGGGGGCAATCTACAATGAGCAGTTCTTC. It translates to CASRPLEGGAIYNEQFF.

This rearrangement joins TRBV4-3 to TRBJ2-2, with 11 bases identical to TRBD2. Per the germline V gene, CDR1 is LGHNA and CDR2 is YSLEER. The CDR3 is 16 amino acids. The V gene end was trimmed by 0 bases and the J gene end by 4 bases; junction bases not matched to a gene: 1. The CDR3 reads CASSQDTSGGTGELFF. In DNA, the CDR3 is TGCGCCAGCAGCCAAGATACTAGCGGGGGCACCGGGGAGCTGTTTTTT.

The CDR3 reads CASSPRGSGQPGGGTDTQYF. The CDR3 bases are TGTGCCAGTAGCCCCCGGGGTAGCGGGCAACCTGGGGGGGGCACAGATACGCAGTATTTT. V gene TRBV19 combines with J gene TRBJ2-3; 7 nucleotides align to TRBD2. This CDR3 has 20 amino acids. V was clipped by 6 bases and J by 1 base; unmatched bases: 22. Germline loops: CDR1 LNHDA, CDR2 SQIVND (reference sequence). Complete variable domain (other parts from reference TRBV19 and TRBJ2-3): DGGITQSPKYLFRKEGQNVTLSCEQNLNHDAMYWYRQDPGQGLRLIYYSQIVNDFQKGDIAEGYSVSREKKESFPLTVTSAQKNPTAFYLCASSPRGSGQPGGGTDTQYFGPGTRLTVL.

The CDR3: CASSYPTGGLYEQYF. The CDR3 bases are TGTGCCAGCAGTTACCCGACAGGGGGCCTGTACGAGCAGTACTTC. V is TRBV6-2 or TRBV6-3 and J is TRBJ2-7, with TRBD1 matching 10 bases. Germline CDR1 and CDR2: MNHEY and SVGEGT. V was pared by 2 bases and J by 4 bases, with 5 bases of the junction left unmatched. The CDR3 is 15 amino acids.

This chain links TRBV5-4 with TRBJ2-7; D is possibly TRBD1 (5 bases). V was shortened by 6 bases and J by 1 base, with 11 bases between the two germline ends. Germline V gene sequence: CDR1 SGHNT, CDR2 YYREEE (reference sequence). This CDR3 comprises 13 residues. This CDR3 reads CASTPDKSYEQYF. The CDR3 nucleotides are TGTGCCAGCACTCCGGACAAATCCTACGAGCAGTACTTC. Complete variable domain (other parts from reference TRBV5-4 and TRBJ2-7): ETGVTQSPTHLIKTRGQQVTLRCSSQSGHNTVSWYQQALGQGPQFIFQYYREEENGRGNFPPRFSGLQFPNYSSELNVNALELDDSALYLCASTPDKSYEQYFGPGTRLTVT.

The CDR3 bases are TGTGCCAGCAGCCCGAGCGGGGGGACGTACAATGAGCAGTTCTTC. This sequence encodes CASSPSGGTYNEQFF. This chain joins TRBV3-1 (or the pseudogene TRBV3-2) and TRBJ2-1, with TRBD2 identical over 9 bases. In germline, CDR1 is LGHDT, CDR2 YNNKEL (reference sequence). Germline trimming cut 4 bases from V and 4 bases from J; bases unmatched to any gene: 5. The CDR3 spans 15 residues.

CDR3 nucleotides: TGTGCCAGTACAGGGAGGGATGAAAAACTGTTTTTT. This codes for CASTGRDEKLFF. This rearrangement joins TRBV19 to TRBJ1-4; maybe TRBD1 (5 bases). V was cut by 7 bases and J by 6 bases, with 9 bases left in between. The germline V gene has CDR1 LNHDA and CDR2 SQIVND (reference sequence). The CDR3 is 12 residues long.

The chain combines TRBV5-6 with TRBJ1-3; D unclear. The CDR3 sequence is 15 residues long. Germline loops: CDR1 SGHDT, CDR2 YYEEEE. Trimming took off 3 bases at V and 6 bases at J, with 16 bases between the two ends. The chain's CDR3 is CASSCRFGFENTIYF. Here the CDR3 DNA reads TGTGCCAGCAGCTGCCGATTCGGGTTTGAAAACACCATATATTTT.

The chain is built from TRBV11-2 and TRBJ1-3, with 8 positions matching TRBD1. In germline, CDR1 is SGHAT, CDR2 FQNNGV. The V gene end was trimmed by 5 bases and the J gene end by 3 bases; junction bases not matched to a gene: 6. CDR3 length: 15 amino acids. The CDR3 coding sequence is TGTGCCAGCAGCCAGGGCAGGGGGCTTGGAAACACCATATATTTT. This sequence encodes CASSQGRGLGNTIYF.

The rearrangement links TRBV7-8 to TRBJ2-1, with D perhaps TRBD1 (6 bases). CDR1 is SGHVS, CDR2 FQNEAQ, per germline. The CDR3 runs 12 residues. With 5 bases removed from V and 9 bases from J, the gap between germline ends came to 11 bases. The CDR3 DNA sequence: TGTGCCAGCAGCCACAGGGTTGGTGAGCAGTTCTTC. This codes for CASSHRVGEQFF.

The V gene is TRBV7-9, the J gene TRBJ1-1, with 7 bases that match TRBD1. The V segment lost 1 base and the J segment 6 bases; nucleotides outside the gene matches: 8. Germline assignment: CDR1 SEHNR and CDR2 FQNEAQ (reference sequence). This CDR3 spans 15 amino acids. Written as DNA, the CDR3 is TGTGCCAGCAGCTTAGTCGAGACAGGGAGCGCTGAAGCTTTCTTT. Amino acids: CASSLVETGSAEAFF.

In DNA, the CDR3 is TGTGCCAGCAGCACACTAGCGGGGGGGCCCGGGGGTACGCAGTATTTT. It translates to CASSTLAGGPGGTQYF. The chain recombines TRBV7-2 with TRBJ2-3; 13 nucleotides align to TRBD2. CDR3 size: 16 residues. Germline values: CDR1 SGHTA, CDR2 FQGNSA. With 5 bases clipped from V and 8 bases from J, the junction kept 10 bases outside the gene matches.

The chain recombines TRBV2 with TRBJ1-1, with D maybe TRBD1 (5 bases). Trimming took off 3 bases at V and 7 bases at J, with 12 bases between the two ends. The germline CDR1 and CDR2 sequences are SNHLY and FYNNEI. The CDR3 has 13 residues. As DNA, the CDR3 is TGTGCCAGCAGTGATCAGGTAGGGGATGAAGCTTTCTTT. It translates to CASSDQVGDEAFF.

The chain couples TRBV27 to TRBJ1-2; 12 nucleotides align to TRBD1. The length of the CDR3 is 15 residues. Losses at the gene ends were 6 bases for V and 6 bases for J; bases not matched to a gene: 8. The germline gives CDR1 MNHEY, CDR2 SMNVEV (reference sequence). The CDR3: CASRWGDRGRDGYTF. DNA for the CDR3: TGTGCCAGCAGATGGGGGGACAGGGGGCGGGATGGCTACACCTTC.

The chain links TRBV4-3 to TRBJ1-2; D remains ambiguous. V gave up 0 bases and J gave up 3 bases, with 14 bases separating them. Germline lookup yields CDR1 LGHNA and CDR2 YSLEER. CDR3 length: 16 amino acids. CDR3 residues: CASSQDPRVGDYGYTF. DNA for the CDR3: TGCGCCAGCAGCCAAGATCCTCGGGTAGGAGACTATGGCTACACCTTC.

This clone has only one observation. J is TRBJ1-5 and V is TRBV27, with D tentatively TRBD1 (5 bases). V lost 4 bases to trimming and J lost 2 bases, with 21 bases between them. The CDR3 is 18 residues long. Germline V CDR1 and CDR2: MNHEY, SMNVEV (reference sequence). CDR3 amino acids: CASSSPGRGPGGNQPQHF. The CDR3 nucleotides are TGTGCCAGCAGTTCCCCGGGGAGGGGCCCTGGGGGCAATCAGCCCCAGCATTTT.

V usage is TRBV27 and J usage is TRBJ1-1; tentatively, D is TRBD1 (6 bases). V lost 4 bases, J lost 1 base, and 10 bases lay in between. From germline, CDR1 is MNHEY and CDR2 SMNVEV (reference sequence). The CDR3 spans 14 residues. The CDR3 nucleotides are TGTGCCAGCAGTTCTAACAGGGCGAACACTGAAGCTTTCTTT. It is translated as CASSSNRANTEAFF.

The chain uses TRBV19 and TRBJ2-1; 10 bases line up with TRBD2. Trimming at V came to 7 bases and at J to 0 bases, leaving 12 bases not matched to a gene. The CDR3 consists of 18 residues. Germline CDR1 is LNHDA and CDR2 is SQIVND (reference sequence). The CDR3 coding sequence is TGTGCCAGTAAGACTAGCGGGCCTATCACCAGCTCCTACAATGAGCAGTTCTTC. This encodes CASKTSGPITSSYNEQFF.

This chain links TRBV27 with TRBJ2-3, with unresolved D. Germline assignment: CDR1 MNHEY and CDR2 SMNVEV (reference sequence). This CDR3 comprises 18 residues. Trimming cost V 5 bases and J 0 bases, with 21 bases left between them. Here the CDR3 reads CASSTYTPGLPSTDTQYF. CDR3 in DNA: TGTGCCAGCAGTACGTATACGCCCGGGTTACCGAGCACAGATACGCAGTATTTT.